The rows below give T cell receptor beta chains drawn from one sample of a study of control samples from healthy donors and cancer patients. Only in-frame clones appear in the TCRdb table, and some are missing; sequencing was by immunoSEQ multiplex PCR. The sample consists of 200,000 to 250,000 clones, 85% to 95% of them appearing once. The sequencing sample was made of blood. The receptors derive from a man between 45 and 60 years old in good health. CDR3s include the opening cysteine and the closing phenylalanine or tryptophan. D genes are given only for firm matches.

d_call: .; cdr3_length: 16; j_call: TRBJ1-4; v_call: TRBV18; cdr3_aa: CASSRGRPGLGEKLFF
d_call: .; cdr3_length: 16; j_call: TRBJ2-1; v_call: TRBV5-1; cdr3_aa: CASSLGGSSSYNEQFF
d_call: TRBD1; cdr3_length: 14; j_call: TRBJ1-6; v_call: TRBV6-5; cdr3_aa: CASRGQGYNSPLHF
d_call: TRBD2; cdr3_length: 17; j_call: TRBJ2-3; v_call: TRBV27; cdr3_aa: CASSFQLTSGYTDTQYF
d_call: .; cdr3_length: 12; j_call: TRBJ2-7; v_call: TRBV10-1; cdr3_aa: CASSAHVGEQYF
d_call: .; cdr3_length: 14; j_call: TRBJ2-2; v_call: TRBV30; cdr3_aa: CAWMGDGHTGELFF
d_call: .; cdr3_length: 13; j_call: TRBJ2-4; v_call: TRBV28; cdr3_aa: CASSLGSPNIQYF
d_call: .; cdr3_length: 13; j_call: TRBJ1-2; v_call: TRBV24-1; cdr3_aa: CATSGGDGYGYTF
d_call: .; cdr3_length: 17; j_call: TRBJ2-1; v_call: TRBV2; cdr3_aa: CASSEALAAVSYNEQFF
d_call: .; cdr3_length: 11; j_call: TRBJ1-1; v_call: TRBV20-1; cdr3_aa: CSATLKGGAFF
d_call: .; cdr3_length: 15; j_call: TRBJ2-2; v_call: TRBV2; cdr3_aa: CASRTGPSNTGELFF
d_call: .; cdr3_length: 14; j_call: TRBJ1-5; v_call: TRBV2; cdr3_aa: CASSELSGDQPQHF
d_call: .; cdr3_length: 13; j_call: TRBJ2-3; v_call: TRBV2; cdr3_aa: CASIRAGTDTQYF
d_call: .; cdr3_length: 12; j_call: TRBJ1-1; v_call: TRBV3-1/TRBV3-2; cdr3_aa: CASSQGGGAAFF
d_call: .; cdr3_length: 15; j_call: TRBJ1-6; v_call: TRBV5-8; cdr3_aa: CASSLTYRVGSPLHF
d_call: .; cdr3_length: 15; j_call: TRBJ1-3; v_call: TRBV11-2; cdr3_aa: CASSLDASPGNTIYF
d_call: .; cdr3_length: 14; j_call: TRBJ1-5; v_call: TRBV19; cdr3_aa: CASSGYSTGQPQHF
d_call: .; cdr3_length: 14; j_call: TRBJ1-1; v_call: TRBV4-2; cdr3_aa: CASSQDRGGRKAFF
d_call: TRBD2; cdr3_length: 14; j_call: TRBJ2-2; v_call: TRBV27; cdr3_aa: CASRLAGGPGELFF
d_call: .; cdr3_length: 14; j_call: TRBJ1-2; v_call: TRBV6-1; cdr3_aa: CASRQDRHNYGYTF
d_call: .; cdr3_length: 14; j_call: TRBJ2-1; v_call: TRBV2; cdr3_aa: CASTPDPFYNEQFF
d_call: TRBD2; cdr3_length: 15; j_call: TRBJ2-5; v_call: TRBV20-1; cdr3_aa: CSASSSGGLQETQYF
d_call: .; cdr3_length: 15; j_call: TRBJ1-1; v_call: TRBV14; cdr3_aa: CASSQVGLGFTEAFF
d_call: .; cdr3_length: 15; j_call: TRBJ1-1; v_call: TRBV21-1; cdr3_aa: CASSKAEERSTEAFF
d_call: .; cdr3_length: 16; j_call: TRBJ1-4; v_call: TRBV29-1; cdr3_aa: CSVALTLKGGYEKLFF
d_call: .; cdr3_length: 18; j_call: TRBJ2-2; v_call: TRBV7-6; cdr3_aa: CASSLVGIRISNTGELFF
d_call: .; cdr3_length: 13; j_call: TRBJ1-5; v_call: TRBV6-1; cdr3_aa: CASSESGNQPQHF
d_call: TRBD1; cdr3_length: 15; j_call: TRBJ1-4; v_call: TRBV6-6; cdr3_aa: CASTRQGAFNEKLFF
d_call: TRBD1; cdr3_length: 13; j_call: TRBJ1-2; v_call: TRBV30; cdr3_aa: CAWSFGQVYGYTF
d_call: TRBD1; cdr3_length: 13; j_call: TRBJ1-1; v_call: TRBV5-1; cdr3_aa: CASSLGQGAEAFF
d_call: .; cdr3_length: 16; j_call: TRBJ2-3; v_call: TRBV6-1; cdr3_aa: CASSVRIALYTDTQYF
d_call: TRBD1; cdr3_length: 13; j_call: TRBJ2-7; v_call: TRBV5-1; cdr3_aa: CASSLQGAREQYF
d_call: TRBD2; cdr3_length: 16; j_call: TRBJ2-5; v_call: TRBV24-1; cdr3_aa: CATSAERTLGGETQYF
d_call: .; cdr3_length: 13; j_call: TRBJ2-7; v_call: TRBV7-2; cdr3_aa: CASSLMYSAEQYF
d_call: .; cdr3_length: 14; j_call: TRBJ2-1; v_call: TRBV7-9; cdr3_aa: CASSFLGRTYEQFF
d_call: .; cdr3_length: 14; j_call: TRBJ2-7; v_call: TRBV4-3; cdr3_aa: CASSQDGVSYEQYF
d_call: .; cdr3_length: 13; j_call: TRBJ1-5; v_call: TRBV19; cdr3_aa: CASRLSSNQPQHF
d_call: .; cdr3_length: 17; j_call: TRBJ1-1; v_call: TRBV5-3; cdr3_aa: CARSLPAGIRSCTEAFF
d_call: .; cdr3_length: 16; j_call: TRBJ2-2; v_call: TRBV28; cdr3_aa: CASSGQFLSPTGELFF
d_call: .; cdr3_length: 13; j_call: TRBJ2-5; v_call: TRBV10-3; cdr3_aa: CAIRPRDAITQYF
d_call: TRBD1; cdr3_length: 14; j_call: TRBJ1-1; v_call: TRBV2; cdr3_aa: CARPTDRGNTEAFF
d_call: .; cdr3_length: 13; j_call: TRBJ2-1; v_call: TRBV10-3; cdr3_aa: CAISEDNYNEQFF
d_call: .; cdr3_length: 17; j_call: TRBJ1-2; v_call: TRBV3-1/TRBV3-2; cdr3_aa: CASSPRTATALNYGYTF
d_call: TRBD1; cdr3_length: 13; j_call: TRBJ2-5; v_call: TRBV5-1; cdr3_aa: CASSWDSQETQYF
d_call: TRBD2; cdr3_length: 16; j_call: TRBJ2-2; v_call: TRBV7-3; cdr3_aa: CASSEHPGLGTGELFF
d_call: TRBD2; cdr3_length: 16; j_call: TRBJ2-5; v_call: TRBV7-2; cdr3_aa: CASSTRTSGGAETQYF
d_call: .; cdr3_length: 16; j_call: TRBJ2-3; v_call: TRBV4-3; cdr3_aa: CASSHLQGSGTDTQYF
d_call: .; cdr3_length: 14; j_call: TRBJ1-1; v_call: TRBV2; cdr3_aa: CASRERGHDFEAFF
d_call: .; cdr3_length: 13; j_call: TRBJ1-6; v_call: TRBV12-3/TRBV12-4; cdr3_aa: CASKLDPGSPLHF
d_call: .; cdr3_length: 12; j_call: TRBJ1-5; v_call: TRBV6-5; cdr3_aa: CASSSQNQPQHF
d_call: .; cdr3_length: 14; j_call: TRBJ2-2; v_call: TRBV28; cdr3_aa: CASSPGGSIWELFF